The clone carrying this T cell receptor (beta chain) was seen repeatedly, ten times or more. Its target is not known. The data originate from a study of T-cell reconstitution after alpha-beta-depleted transplantation in children. Regarding the study as a whole: At around two months after transplant, the alpha-beta T cells were reportedly derived from several hundred expanded clones that came from non-depleted graft cells.

Unique molecular identifiers were built into the TCRbeta library. TCRdb reprocessed the PCR reads via MiXCR and lists one record per CDR3 protein. The table records 200,000 to 250,000 distinct CDR3 sequences, 6.5% to 9% of them present only once. V lost 3 bases and J lost 1; bases outside the gene matches: 4. The CDR3 is made up of 15 amino acids. Looked up from germline, CDR1 is LGHNA and CDR2 is YNFKEQ. The source was PBMCs, mostly from graft donor cells, collected 180 days after TCRalphabeta/CD19-depleted stem cell transplant. The sequence came from a male patient under 18 who had a stem cell transplant for acute lymphoblastic leukemia, so the T cells may come from the graft donor. The rearrangement joins TRBV4-2 to TRBJ1-1, with TRBD1 matching over 8 bases. The CDR3 DNA follows: TGTGCCAGCAGCCATACAGGGGGAAGGAACACTGAAGCTTTCTTT. It is translated as CASSHTGGRNTEAFF.